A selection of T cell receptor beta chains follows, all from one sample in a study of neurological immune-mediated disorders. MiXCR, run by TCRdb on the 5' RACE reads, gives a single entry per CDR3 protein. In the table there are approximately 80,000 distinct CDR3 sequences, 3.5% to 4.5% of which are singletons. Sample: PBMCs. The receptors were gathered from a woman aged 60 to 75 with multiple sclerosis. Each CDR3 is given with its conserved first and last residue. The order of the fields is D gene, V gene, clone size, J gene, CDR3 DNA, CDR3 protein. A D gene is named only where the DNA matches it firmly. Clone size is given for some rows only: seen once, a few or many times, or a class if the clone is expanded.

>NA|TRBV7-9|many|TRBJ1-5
TGTGCCAGCAGCCCATCTGGGCAGCCCCAGCATTTT
CASSPSGQPQHF
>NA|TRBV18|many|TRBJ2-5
TGTGCCAGCTCGCTCAGGGCGACCCAAGAGACCCAGTACTTC
CASSLRATQETQYF
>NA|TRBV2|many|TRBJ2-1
TGTGCCAGCCTAGACCAGGGGCTTAAAAATGAGCAGTTCTTC
CASLDQGLKNEQFF
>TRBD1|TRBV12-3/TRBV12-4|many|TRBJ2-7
TGTGCCAGCAGTCCACACAGGGGGCCCCTGACCTACGAGCAGTACTTC
CASSPHRGPLTYEQYF
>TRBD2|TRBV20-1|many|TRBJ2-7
TGCAGTGCTAGGACTAGCGGGGGTTCCGTTTCCTACGAGCAGTACTTC
CSARTSGGSVSYEQYF
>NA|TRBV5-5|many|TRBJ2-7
TGTGCCAGCAGCTTTGGGGCCAGCTCCTACGAGCAGTACTTC
CASSFGASSYEQYF
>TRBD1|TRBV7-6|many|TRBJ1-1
TGTGCCAGCAGCTCGCAGACAGGGACGAACACTGAAGCTTTCTTT
CASSSQTGTNTEAFF
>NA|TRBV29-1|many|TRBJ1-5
TGCAGCGTTGGAGGACCGGGCAATAGCAATCAGCCCCAGCATTTT
CSVGGPGNSNQPQHF
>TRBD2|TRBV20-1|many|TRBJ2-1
TGCAGTGCTCGCGGGACTAGCCAGAACAATGAGCAGTTCTTC
CSARGTSQNNEQFF
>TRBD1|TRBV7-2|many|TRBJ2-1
TGTGCCAGCAGCTCCCAAGAGGGGGCCGAGCAGTTCTTC
CASSSQEGAEQFF
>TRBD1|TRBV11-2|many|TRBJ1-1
TGTGCCAGCAGCCGAGGACAGGCCAGTGAAGCTTTCTTT
CASSRGQASEAFF
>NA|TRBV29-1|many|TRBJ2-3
TGCAGCGTTGAGGCCGTGGGGGGCACAGATACGCAGTATTTT
CSVEAVGGTDTQYF
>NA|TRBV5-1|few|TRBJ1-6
TGCGCCAGTACCCAGACTTGGGGGGATTCACCCCTCCACTTT
CASTQTWGDSPLHF
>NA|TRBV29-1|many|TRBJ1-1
TGCAGCGTTGACCACGGGGGCACTGAAGCTTTCTTT
CSVDHGGTEAFF
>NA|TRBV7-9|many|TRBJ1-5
TGTGCCAGCAGCTTCCCAAATCAGCCCCAGCATTTT
CASSFPNQPQHF
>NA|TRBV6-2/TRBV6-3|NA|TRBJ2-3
TGTGCCAGCAGCCCCATAGCGGCGCAGGGTACGCAGTATTTT
CASSPIAAQGTQYF
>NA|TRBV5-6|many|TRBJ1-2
TGTGCCAGCAGTCAGGGACAAATCTATGGCTACACCTTC
CASSQGQIYGYTF
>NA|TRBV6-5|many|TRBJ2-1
TGTGCCAGCAGTTCCTCCTGGAAAAATGAGCAGTTCTTC
CASSSSWKNEQFF
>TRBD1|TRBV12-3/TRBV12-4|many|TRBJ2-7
TGTGCCAGCAGTTTGCCAGCGGGGACAGGGACTTACGAGCAGTACTTC
CASSLPAGTGTYEQYF